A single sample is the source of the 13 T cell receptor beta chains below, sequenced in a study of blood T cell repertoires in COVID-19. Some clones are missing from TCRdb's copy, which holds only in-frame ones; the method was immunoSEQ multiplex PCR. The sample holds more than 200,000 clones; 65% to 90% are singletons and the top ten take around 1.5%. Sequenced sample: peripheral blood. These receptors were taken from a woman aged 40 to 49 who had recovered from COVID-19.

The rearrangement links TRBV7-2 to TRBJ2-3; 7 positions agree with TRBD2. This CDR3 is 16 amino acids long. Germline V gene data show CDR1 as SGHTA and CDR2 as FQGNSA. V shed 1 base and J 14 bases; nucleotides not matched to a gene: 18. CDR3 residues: CASSLGQRGSVSLRYF. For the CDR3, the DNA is TGTGCCAGCAGCTTAGGTCAGCGGGGTAGCGTGTCGTTAAGGTATTTT.

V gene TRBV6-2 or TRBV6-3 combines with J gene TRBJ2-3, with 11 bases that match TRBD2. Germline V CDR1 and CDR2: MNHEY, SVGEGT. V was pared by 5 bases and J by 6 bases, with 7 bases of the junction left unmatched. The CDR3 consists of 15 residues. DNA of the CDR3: TGTGCCAGCAGTCACCTAGCGGGGGGAACCGATACGCAGTATTTT. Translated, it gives CASSHLAGGTDTQYF.

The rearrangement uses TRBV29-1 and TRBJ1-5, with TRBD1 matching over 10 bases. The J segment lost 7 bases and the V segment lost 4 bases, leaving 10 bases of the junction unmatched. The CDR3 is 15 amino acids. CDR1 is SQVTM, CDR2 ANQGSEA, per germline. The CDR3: CSVAAGTGEWQPQHF. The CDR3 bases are TGCAGCGTTGCTGCGGGGACAGGGGAGTGGCAGCCCCAGCATTTT.

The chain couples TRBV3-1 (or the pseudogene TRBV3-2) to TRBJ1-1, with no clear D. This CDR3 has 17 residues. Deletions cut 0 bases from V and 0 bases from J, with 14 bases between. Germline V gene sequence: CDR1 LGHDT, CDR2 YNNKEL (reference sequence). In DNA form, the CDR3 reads TGTGCCAGCAGCCAAGAAGGAAACCTCGGGGTGAACACTGAAGCTTTCTTT. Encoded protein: CASSQEGNLGVNTEAFF.

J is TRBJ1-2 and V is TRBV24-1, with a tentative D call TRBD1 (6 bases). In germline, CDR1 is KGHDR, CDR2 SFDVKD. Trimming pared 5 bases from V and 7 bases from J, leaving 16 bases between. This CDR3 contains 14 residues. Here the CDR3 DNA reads TGTGCCACCAGTGTGTCTACAGGGTATTTTGGCTACACCTTC. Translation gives CATSVSTGYFGYTF.

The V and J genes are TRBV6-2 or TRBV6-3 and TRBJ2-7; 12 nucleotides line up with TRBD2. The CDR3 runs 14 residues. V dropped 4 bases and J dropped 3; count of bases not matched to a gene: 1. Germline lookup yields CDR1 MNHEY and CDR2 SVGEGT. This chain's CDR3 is CASSSSGGDYEQYF. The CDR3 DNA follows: TGTGCCAGCAGTTCTAGCGGGGGGGACTACGAGCAGTACTTC.

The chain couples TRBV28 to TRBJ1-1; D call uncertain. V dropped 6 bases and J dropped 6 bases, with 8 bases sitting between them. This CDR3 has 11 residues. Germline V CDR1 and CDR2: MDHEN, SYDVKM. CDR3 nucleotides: TGTGCCAGCAGATGGGAGGCTGAAGCTTTCTTT. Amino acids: CASRWEAEAFF.

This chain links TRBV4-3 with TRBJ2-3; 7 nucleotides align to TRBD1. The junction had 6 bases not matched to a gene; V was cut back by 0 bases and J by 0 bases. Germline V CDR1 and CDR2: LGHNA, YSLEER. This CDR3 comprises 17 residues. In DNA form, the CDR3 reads TGCGCCAGCAGCCAAGAGGGACAGAGGATAAGCACAGATACGCAGTATTTT. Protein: CASSQEGQRISTDTQYF.

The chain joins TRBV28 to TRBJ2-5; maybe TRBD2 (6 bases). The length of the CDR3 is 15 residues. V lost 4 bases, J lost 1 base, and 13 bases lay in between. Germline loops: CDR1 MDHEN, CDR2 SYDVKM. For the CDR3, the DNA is TGTGCCAGCAGTTCTGGCGGGGAAAGCCAAGAGACCCAGTACTTC. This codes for CASSSGGESQETQYF.

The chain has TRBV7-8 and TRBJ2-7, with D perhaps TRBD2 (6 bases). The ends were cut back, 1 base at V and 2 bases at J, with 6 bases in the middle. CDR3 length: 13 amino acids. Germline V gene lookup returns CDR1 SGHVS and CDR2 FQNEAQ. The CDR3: CASSLGRAYEQYF. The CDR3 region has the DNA TGTGCCAGCAGCTTAGGGAGGGCCTACGAGCAGTACTTC. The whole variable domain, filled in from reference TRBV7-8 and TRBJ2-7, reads GAGVSQSPRYKVAKRGQDVALRCDPISGHVSLFWYQQALGQGPEFLTYFQNEAQLDKSGLPSDRFFAERPEGSVSTLKIQRTQQEDSAVYLCASSLGRAYEQYFGPGTRLTVT.

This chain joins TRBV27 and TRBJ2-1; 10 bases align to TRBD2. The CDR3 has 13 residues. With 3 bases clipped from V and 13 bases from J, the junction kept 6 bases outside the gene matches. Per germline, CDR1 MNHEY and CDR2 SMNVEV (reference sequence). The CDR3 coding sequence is TGTGCCAGCAGTTTGCTAGCGGGGGCCAAACAGTTCTTC. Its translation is CASSLLAGAKQFF.

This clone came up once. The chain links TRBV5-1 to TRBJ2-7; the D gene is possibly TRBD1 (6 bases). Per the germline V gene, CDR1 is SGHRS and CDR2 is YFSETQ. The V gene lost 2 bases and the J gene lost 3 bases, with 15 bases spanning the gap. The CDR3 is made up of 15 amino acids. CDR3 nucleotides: TGCGCCAGCAGCTTCGGACCTACAGGGAACTACGAGCAGTACTTC. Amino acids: CASSFGPTGNYEQYF.

CDR3 loop: CASRTSRLNYGYTF. The DNA of the CDR3 is TGTGCCAGCAGAACCTCGCGGCTTAACTATGGCTACACCTTC. The chain uses TRBV2 and TRBJ1-2; no clear D gene. Trimming stripped 6 bases from V and 1 base from J, with 12 bases between. There are 14 residues in the CDR3. Germline lookup yields CDR1 SNHLY and CDR2 FYNNEI. Using reference TRBV2 and TRBJ1-2 for the parts outside the CDR3, the full variable domain is EPEVTQTPSHQVTQMGQEVILRCVPISNHLYFYWYRQILGQKVEFLVSFYNNEISEKSEIFDDQFSVERPDGSNFTLKIRSTKLEDSAMYFCASRTSRLNYGYTFGSGTRLTVV.